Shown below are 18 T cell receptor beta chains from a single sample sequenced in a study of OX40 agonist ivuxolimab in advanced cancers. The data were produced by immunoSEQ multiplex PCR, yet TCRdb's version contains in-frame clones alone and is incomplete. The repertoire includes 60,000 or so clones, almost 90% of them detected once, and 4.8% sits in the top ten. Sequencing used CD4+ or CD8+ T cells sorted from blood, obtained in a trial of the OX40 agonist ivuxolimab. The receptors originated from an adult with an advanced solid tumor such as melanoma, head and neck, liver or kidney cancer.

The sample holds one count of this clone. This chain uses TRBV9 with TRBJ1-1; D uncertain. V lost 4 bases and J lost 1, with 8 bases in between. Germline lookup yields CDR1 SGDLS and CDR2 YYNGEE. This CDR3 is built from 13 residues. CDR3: CASSLNRNTEAFF. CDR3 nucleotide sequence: TGTGCCAGCAGCTTAAATAGGAACACTGAAGCTTTCTTT.

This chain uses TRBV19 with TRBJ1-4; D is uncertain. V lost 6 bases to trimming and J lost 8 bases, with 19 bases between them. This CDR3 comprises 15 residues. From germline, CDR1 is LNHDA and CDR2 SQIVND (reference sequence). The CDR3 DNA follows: TGTGCCAGTAGCCTCGACCGGGGAGGGAAGGAAAAACTGTTTTTT. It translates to CASSLDRGGKEKLFF.

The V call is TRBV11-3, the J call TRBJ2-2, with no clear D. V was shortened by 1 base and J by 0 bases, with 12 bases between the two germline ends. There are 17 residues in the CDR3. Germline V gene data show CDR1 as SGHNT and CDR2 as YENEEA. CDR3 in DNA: TGTGCCAGCAGCTTAGCCCAGACAAGCACGAACACCGGGGAGCTGTTTTTT. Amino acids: CASSLAQTSTNTGELFF.

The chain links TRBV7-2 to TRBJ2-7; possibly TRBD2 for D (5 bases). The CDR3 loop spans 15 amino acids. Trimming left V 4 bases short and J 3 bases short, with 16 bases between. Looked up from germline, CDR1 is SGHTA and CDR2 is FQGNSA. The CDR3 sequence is CASSSLRVGSYEQYF. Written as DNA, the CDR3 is TGTGCCAGCAGCTCCCTTCGGGTAGGGAGCTACGAGCAGTACTTC.

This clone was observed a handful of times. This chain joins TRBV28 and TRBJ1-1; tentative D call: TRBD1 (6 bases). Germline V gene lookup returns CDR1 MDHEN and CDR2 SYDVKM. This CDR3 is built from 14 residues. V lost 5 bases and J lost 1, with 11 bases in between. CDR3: CASSMGDTNTEAFF. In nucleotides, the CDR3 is TGTGCCAGCAGTATGGGGGACACGAACACTGAAGCTTTCTTT.

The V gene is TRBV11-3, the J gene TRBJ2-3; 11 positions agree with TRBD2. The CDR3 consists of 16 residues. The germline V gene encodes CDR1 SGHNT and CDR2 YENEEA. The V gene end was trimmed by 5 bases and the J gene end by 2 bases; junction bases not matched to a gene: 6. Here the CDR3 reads CASSKGTSGVTDTQYF. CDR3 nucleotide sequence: TGTGCCAGCAGCAAAGGGACTAGCGGTGTCACAGATACGCAGTATTTT.

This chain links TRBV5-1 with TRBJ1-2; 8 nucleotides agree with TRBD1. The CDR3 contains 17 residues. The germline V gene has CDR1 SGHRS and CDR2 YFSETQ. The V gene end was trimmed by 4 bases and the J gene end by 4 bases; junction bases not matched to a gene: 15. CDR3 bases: TGCGCCAGCAGCCCCGACAGGGGAGGGGTGTTTAGCTATGGCTACACCTTC. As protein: CASSPDRGGVFSYGYTF.

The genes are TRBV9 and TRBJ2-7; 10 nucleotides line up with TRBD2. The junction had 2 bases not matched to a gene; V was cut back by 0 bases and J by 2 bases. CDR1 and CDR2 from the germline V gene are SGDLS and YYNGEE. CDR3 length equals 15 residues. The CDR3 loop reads CASSVGTSGAYEQYF. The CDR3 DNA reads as TGTGCCAGCAGCGTAGGGACTAGCGGTGCCTACGAGCAGTACTTC.

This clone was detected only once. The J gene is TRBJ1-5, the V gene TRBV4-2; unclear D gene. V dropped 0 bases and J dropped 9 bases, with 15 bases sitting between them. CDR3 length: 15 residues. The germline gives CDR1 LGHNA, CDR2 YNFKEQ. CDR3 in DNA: TGTGCCAGCAGCCAAGATATCCCGAGCCGATCGCCCCAGCATTTT. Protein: CASSQDIPSRSPQHF.

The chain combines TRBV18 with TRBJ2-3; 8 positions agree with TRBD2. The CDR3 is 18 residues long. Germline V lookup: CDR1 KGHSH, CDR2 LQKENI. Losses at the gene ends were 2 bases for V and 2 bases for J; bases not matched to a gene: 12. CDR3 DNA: TGTGCCAGCTCACCAACCCCCGGGGGGGGCCTTGACACAGATACGCAGTATTTT. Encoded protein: CASSPTPGGGLDTDTQYF.

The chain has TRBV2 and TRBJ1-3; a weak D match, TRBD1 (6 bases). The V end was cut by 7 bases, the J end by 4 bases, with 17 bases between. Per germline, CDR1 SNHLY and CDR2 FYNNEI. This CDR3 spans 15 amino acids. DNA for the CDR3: TGTGCCAGCAACAGACAGGCTGGGGCCGGAAACACCATATATTTT. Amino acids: CASNRQAGAGNTIYF.

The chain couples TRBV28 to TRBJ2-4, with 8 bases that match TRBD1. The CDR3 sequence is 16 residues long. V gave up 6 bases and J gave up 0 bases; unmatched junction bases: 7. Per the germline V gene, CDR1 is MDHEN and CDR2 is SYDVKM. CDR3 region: CASSSTGGLAKNIQYF. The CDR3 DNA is TGTGCCAGCAGCTCAACAGGGGGGCTAGCCAAAAACATTCAGTACTTC. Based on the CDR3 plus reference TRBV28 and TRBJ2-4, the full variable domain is DVKVTQSSRYLVKRTGEKVFLECVQDMDHENMFWYRQDPGLGLRLIYFSYDVKMKEKGDIPEGYSVSREKKERFSLILESASTNQTSMYLCASSSTGGLAKNIQYFGAGTRLSVL.

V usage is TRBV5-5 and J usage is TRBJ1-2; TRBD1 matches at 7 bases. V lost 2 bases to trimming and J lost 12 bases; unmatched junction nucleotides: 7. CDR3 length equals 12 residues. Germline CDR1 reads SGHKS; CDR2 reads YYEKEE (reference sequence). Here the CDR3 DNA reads TGTGCCAGCAGCTTAGTCGACAGGGATGACACCTTC. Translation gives CASSLVDRDDTF.

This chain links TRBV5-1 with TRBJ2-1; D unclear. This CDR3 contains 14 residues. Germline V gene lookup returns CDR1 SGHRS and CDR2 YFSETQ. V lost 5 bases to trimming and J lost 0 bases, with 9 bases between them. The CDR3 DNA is TGCGCCAGCAGGCAGGCGGACTCCTACAATGAGCAGTTCTTC. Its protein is CASRQADSYNEQFF.

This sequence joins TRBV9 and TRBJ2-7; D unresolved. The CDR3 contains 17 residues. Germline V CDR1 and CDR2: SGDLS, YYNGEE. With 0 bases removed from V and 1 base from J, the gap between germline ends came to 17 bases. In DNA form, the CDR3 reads TGTGCCAGCAGCGTAGGACCCCTACACAGTCGATCCTACGAGCAGTACTTC. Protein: CASSVGPLHSRSYEQYF.

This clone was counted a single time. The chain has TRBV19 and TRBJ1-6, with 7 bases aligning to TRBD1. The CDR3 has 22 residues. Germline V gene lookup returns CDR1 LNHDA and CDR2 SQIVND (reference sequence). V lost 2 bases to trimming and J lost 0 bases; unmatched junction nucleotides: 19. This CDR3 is CASSIPSGTVSDVSSYNSPLHF. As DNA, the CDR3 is TGTGCCAGTAGTATACCTTCGGGGACAGTGAGCGATGTAAGCTCCTATAATTCACCCCTCCACTTT.

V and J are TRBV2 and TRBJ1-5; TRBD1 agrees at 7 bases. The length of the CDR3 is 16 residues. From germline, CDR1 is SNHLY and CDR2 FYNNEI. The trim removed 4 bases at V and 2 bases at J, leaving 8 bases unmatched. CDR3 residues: CASSASSDRRNQPQHF. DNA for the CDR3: TGTGCCAGCAGTGCGTCATCGGACAGGCGCAATCAGCCCCAGCATTTT.

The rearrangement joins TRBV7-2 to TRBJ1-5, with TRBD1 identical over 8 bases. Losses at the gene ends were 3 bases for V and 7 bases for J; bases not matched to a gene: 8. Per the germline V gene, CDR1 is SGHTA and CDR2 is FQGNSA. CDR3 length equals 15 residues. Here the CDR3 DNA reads TGTGCCAGCAGCTTTTCCCCTGGGACAGGCCAGCCCCAGCATTTT. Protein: CASSFSPGTGQPQHF.